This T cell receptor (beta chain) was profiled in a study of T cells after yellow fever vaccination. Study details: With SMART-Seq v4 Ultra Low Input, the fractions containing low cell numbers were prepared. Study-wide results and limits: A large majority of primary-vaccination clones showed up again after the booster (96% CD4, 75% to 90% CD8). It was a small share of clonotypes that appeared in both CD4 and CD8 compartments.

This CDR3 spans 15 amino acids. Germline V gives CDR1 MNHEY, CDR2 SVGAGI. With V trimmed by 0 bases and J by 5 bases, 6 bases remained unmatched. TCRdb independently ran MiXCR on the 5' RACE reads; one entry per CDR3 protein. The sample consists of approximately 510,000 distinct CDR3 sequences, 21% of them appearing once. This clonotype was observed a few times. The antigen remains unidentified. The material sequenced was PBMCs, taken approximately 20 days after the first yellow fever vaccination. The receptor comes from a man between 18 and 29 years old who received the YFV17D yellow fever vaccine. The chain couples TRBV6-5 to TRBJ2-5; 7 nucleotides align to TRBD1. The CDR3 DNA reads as TGTGCCAGCAGTTACTCGACAGGGTTCGGCGAGACCCAGTACTTC. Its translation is CASSYSTGFGETQYF.